This T cell receptor beta chain was identified in a study of shared clonotypes between healthy human individuals. Libraries were prepared by immunoSEQ multiplex PCR; TCRdb keeps only in-frame clonotypes and omits some of them. The sample consists of roughly 300,000 clones, about nine tenths of them appearing once. The CDR3 is made up of 15 amino acids. Germline V gives CDR1 ENHRY, CDR2 SYGVKD. V gave up 5 bases and J gave up 9 bases; unmatched junction bases: 12. The sequencing input was memory CD8+ T cells sorted from blood. Subset reported: CD45RO+ cells pooled with CCR7-negative TemRA cells. The chain recombines TRBV10-3 with TRBJ2-1; 8 bases are a match to TRBD1. The receptor was isolated from a man aged 18-30 years in good health. This CDR3 is CAISPTDREESEQFF. The CDR3 DNA reads TGTGCCATCAGTCCGACGGACAGGGAAGAGAGTGAGCAGTTCTTC.